The rows below give T cell receptor beta chains drawn from one sample of a study of blood T cells in healthy people across ages. TCRdb fed the 5' RACE reads into MiXCR, producing one record per CDR3 protein. This sample has about 970,000 distinct CDR3 sequences; roughly 50% occur once, and the top ten carry over 20%. Sequencing was carried out using blood. These receptor sequences come from a woman aged 55-69 years in good health. Each CDR3 is given with its conserved first and last residue. Fields, in order: D gene, J gene, clone size, V gene, CDR3 protein, CDR3 DNA. A D gene is named only where the DNA matches it firmly. The size of a clone is reported for some rows only, either as once, few or many, or as a class for expanded clones.

d_gene: TRBD2; j_gene: TRBJ2-3; abundance: .; v_gene: TRBV19; CDR3aa: CASTAGVAQYF; CDR3nt: TGTGCCAGTACGGCGGGAGTAGCGCAGTATTTT
d_gene: .; j_gene: TRBJ2-1; abundance: .; v_gene: TRBV12-3/TRBV12-4; CDR3aa: CASSHRGWAYNGQFF; CDR3nt: TGTGCCAGCAGTCATCGGGGGTGGGCCTACAATGGGCAGTTCTTC
d_gene: TRBD1; j_gene: TRBJ1-2; abundance: .; v_gene: TRBV12-3/TRBV12-4; CDR3aa: CASSLVSGGYGYTF; CDR3nt: TGTGCCAGCAGTTTGGTTTCAGGGGGGTATGGCTACACCTTC
d_gene: .; j_gene: TRBJ2-4; abundance: .; v_gene: TRBV19; CDR3aa: CASSIRAGTIQYF; CDR3nt: TGTGCCAGTAGTATTCGGGCAGGGACCATTCAGTACTTC
d_gene: .; j_gene: TRBJ2-7; abundance: few; v_gene: TRBV4-1; CDR3aa: CASSQLTPYEQYF; CDR3nt: TGCGCCAGCAGCCAATTGACCCCCTACGAGCAGTACTTC
d_gene: .; j_gene: TRBJ1-2; abundance: .; v_gene: TRBV25-1; CDR3aa: CASSEIYGYTF; CDR3nt: TGTGCCAGCAGTGAGATCTATGGCTACACCTTC
d_gene: TRBD1; j_gene: TRBJ2-7; abundance: .; v_gene: TRBV11-1; CDR3aa: CASSEDRITSQYF; CDR3nt: TGTGCCAGCAGCGAGGACAGGATTACGTCGCAGTACTTC
d_gene: .; j_gene: TRBJ2-5; abundance: few; v_gene: TRBV25-1; CDR3aa: CASAKRTVIETQYF; CDR3nt: TGTGCCAGCGCGAAGCGGACAGTGATAGAGACCCAGTACTTC
d_gene: TRBD1; j_gene: TRBJ2-5; abundance: once; v_gene: TRBV6-6; CDR3aa: CASNHGQGVWEQYF; CDR3nt: TGTGCCAGCAATCACGGACAGGGGGTGTGGGAGCAGTACTTC
d_gene: .; j_gene: TRBJ2-7; abundance: .; v_gene: TRBV28; CDR3aa: CASSPNTGVYYEQYF; CDR3nt: TGTGCCAGCAGTCCTAACACGGGAGTCTACTACGAGCAGTACTTC
d_gene: TRBD2; j_gene: TRBJ2-1; abundance: .; v_gene: TRBV27; CDR3aa: CASSFTTSGYNEQFF; CDR3nt: TGTGCCAGCAGTTTCACGACTAGCGGATACAATGAGCAGTTCTTC
d_gene: .; j_gene: TRBJ2-1; abundance: few; v_gene: TRBV18; CDR3aa: CASSPPSERARFF; CDR3nt: TGTGCCAGCTCACCACCGAGTGAGAGGGCTCGGTTCTTC
d_gene: .; j_gene: TRBJ2-7; abundance: .; v_gene: TRBV2; CDR3aa: CASRKGSEGEQYF; CDR3nt: TGTGCCAGCAGAAAGGGGAGTGAGGGCGAGCAGTACTTC
d_gene: .; j_gene: TRBJ2-5; abundance: .; v_gene: TRBV28; CDR3aa: CASGLGSSRETQYF; CDR3nt: TGTGCCAGCGGCCTCGGGAGTTCACGTGAGACCCAGTACTTC
d_gene: TRBD2; j_gene: TRBJ2-3; abundance: few; v_gene: TRBV9; CDR3aa: CASSVRTGGGTDTQYF; CDR3nt: TGTGCCAGCAGCGTCAGAACGGGAGGCGGGACAGATACGCAGTATTTT
d_gene: TRBD2; j_gene: TRBJ2-7; abundance: .; v_gene: TRBV6-5; CDR3aa: CASSREWEGFYNEQYF; CDR3nt: TGTGCCAGCAGCCGCGAATGGGAGGGTTTCTACAATGAGCAGTACTTC
d_gene: TRBD1; j_gene: TRBJ2-7; abundance: .; v_gene: TRBV6-1; CDR3aa: CASSEPDRGLPYEQYF; CDR3nt: TGTGCCAGCAGTGAACCGGACAGGGGACTTCCCTACGAGCAGTACTTC
d_gene: .; j_gene: TRBJ1-1; abundance: .; v_gene: TRBV2; CDR3aa: CASSENSLSRGANTEAFF; CDR3nt: TGTGCCAGCAGTGAAAACTCCTTGTCGCGGGGGGCGAACACTGAAGCTTTCTTT